The present entry profiles one T cell receptor (beta chain) with its context. Time point defined: blood 2 weeks post-SBRT. Treatment reported: 15 Gy SBRT to primary tumor, nephrectomy 4 weeks later. Clones were read by immunoSEQ multiplex PCR, and TCRdb kept only the in-frame ones, dropping some. The table lists about 150,000 clones, roughly 90% of them singletons, with under 15% in the top ten. The data were obtained in a study of radiation and T cells in renal cell carcinoma. From germline, CDR1 is SEHNR and CDR2 FQNEAQ (reference sequence). Trimming shortened V by 0 bases and J by 1 base, and 15 bases separated the two germline ends. The CDR3 extends over 17 amino acids.

This chain joins TRBV7-9 and TRBJ1-1, with D possibly being TRBD1 (6 bases). This TCR came from a woman between 45 and 60 years old with renal cell carcinoma. Sequencing was performed on blood, taken from a patient whose treatment included radiotherapy and nephrectomy. CDR3 DNA sequence: TGTGCCAGCAGCTTAGCTTTAGGGGGGTATGCGAACACTGAAGCTTTCTTT. Translated: CASSLALGGYANTEAFF.